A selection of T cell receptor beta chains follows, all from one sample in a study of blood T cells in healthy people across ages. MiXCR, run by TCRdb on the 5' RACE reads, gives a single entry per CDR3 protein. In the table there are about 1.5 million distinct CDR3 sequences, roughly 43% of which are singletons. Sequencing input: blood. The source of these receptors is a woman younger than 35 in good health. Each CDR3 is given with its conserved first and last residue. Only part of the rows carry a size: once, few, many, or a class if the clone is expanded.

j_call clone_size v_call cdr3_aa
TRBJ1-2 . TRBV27 CASSEWGQGSYGYTF
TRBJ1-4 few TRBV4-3 CASSGGQGASEKLFF
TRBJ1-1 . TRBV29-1 CSVARGTEAFF
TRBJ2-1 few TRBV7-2 CASSPSWRGVSYNEQFF
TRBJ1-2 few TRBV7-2 CASSQQAGDRGRSGYTF
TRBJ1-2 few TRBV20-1 CSASRDRGYTF
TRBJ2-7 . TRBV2 CASSSFGQRTSYEQYF
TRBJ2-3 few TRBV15 CATSRQGANSTDTQYF
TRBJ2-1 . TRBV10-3 CATGTSGGYEQFF
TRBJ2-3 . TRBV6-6 CASSHSGRSDTQYF
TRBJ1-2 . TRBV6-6 CASRPKTGYYGYTF
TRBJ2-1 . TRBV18 CASSPVGTGRTYNEQFF
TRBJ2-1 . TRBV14 CASSHVERSSGEQFF
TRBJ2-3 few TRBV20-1 CSARRQGGSDTQYF
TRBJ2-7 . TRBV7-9 CASSSGTGRDEQYF
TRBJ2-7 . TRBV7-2 CASSLSVSSYEQYF
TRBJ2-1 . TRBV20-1 CSARGAGTGRYNEQFF
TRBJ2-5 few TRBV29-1 CSVLTGIHEQYF
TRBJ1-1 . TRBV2 CASQGIDTEAFF
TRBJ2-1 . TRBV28 CASSDLYYNEQFF
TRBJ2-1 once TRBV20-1 CSASRAAAYNEQFF
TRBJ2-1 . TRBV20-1 CSALRGGTSYNEQFF
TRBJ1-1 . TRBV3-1 CASSQELGFEAFF
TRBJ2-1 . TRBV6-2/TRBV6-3 CASSYPLAGGAEDNEQFF
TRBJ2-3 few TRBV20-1 CSARDAGRNTQYF
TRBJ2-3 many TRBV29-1 CSVAPGRRTDTQYF
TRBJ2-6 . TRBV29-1 CSVGISGANVLTF
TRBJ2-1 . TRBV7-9 CAGPRDGPYNEQFF
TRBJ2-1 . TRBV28 CASTPLAEYNEQFF
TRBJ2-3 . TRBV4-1 CASSQGRTSGDRTQYF
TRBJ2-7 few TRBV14 CANAMGTHTSGDSYEQYF
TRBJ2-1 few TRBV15 CATGRVFEQFF
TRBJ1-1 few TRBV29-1 CSVEDRGQGMNTEAFF
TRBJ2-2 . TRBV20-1 CSARKGGLNTGELFF
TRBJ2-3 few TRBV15 CATSWIDRVITDTQYF
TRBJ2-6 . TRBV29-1 CSVGGDRGGANVLTF
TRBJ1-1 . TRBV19 CASMAGSTEAFF
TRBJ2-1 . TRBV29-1 CSVQGAKAHNEQFF
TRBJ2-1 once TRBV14 CASSQDWGTYNEQFF
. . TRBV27 CASSPRDHYNEQYF
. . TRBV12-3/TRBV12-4 CASSFEGASSYNEQYF